This T cell receptor (beta chain) was identified during a study of T-cell memory formation after mild COVID-19. In its sample, this clonotype was seen a few times. TCR alpha and TCR beta cDNA libraries carrying sample barcodes and UMIs came from 5'RACE with constant-segment primers. TCRdb reprocessed the 5' RACE reads with MiXCR, giving one entry per CDR3 protein. Among fewer than 700,000 distinct CDR3 sequences listed, roughly 22% were seen once. The sequencing sample was made of PBMCs or a T cell subset sorted from them (not recorded which). This clonotype was sampled from an adult woman who had mild COVID-19 (a few samples of this study predate the infection). Cell type and time point are not known.

The CDR3 coding sequence is TGCAGTGCTAGGTTGAAGTCGTGGTACAATCAGCCCCAGCATTTT. This sequence encodes CSARLKSWYNQPQHF. This chain links TRBV20-1 with TRBJ1-5, with D unclear. Germline V gene sequence: CDR1 DFQATT, CDR2 SNEGSKA (reference sequence). V lost 3 bases to trimming and J lost 3 bases, with 15 bases between them. This CDR3 has 15 amino acids.